A single TCR beta chain is shown here with its context. Its matching antigen is unknown. The CDR3 runs to 15 residues. The germline gives CDR1 MNHNS, CDR2 SASEGT. These data belong to a study of monozygotic twins with inflammatory bowel disease. General study points: There was no way to distinguish the different T cell subtypes. Discordant twins showed the same repertoire similarity as concordant twins, possibly from limited power.

About 3.5 ug of total RNA went into each TCR library. Template switching was used to attach UMIs, which incorporated a 6-nucleotide sample barcode. TCRdb re-called the 5' RACE reads; every CDR3 protein appears as one record, without DNA. Across around 400,000 distinct CDR3 sequences, the top ten clones capture approximately 2.3% of the sample. This receptor was obtained from a human donor with ulcerative colitis or Crohn's disease, or a healthy co-twin of an affected twin (not recorded which). Material for sequencing was blood. The gene calls are TRBV6-1 and TRBJ2-7; the TRBD1 assignment by TCRdb is unverifiable without DNA. The CDR3 is CASSPQIRDSYEQYF.